This T cell receptor beta chain was sequenced for a study of vaccination effects on CD4 cells after COVID-19. Viral peptide pool expansion of antigen-specific CD4+ T cells preceded sequencing in the ViraFEST assay. Isolation of CD4+ T cells took place after approximately 10 days of culture. It was between March and December 2020 that the person had a SARS-CoV-2 infection confirmed by PCR. J lost 6 bases, V lost 7 bases, and 10 bases had no gene match. This CDR3 region has 16 residues. Germline V gives CDR1 LNHDA, CDR2 SQIVND (reference sequence). Worth noting for this clone: Its antigen is unidentified.

TCRdb's table, derived via immunoSEQ multiplex PCR, lists solely in-frame clones and lacks some. The data hold under 70,000 clones, with more than 75% observed a single time. The source was CD4+ T cells from PBMCs cultured with HIV peptides, collected before COVID-19 vaccination. As to subset: HIV-1 Nef peptide pool negative control/reference culture. This sequence was found in a human donor who had a prior SARS-CoV-2 infection. This sequence joins TRBV19 and TRBJ1-6, with TRBD1 matching 9 bases. The DNA of the CDR3 is TGTGCCAGTACCCTTACAGGGGGCAGGTTTAATTCACCCCTCCACTTT. Amino acid sequence: CASTLTGGRFNSPLHF.